This TCR beta chain was identified during a study of blood T cells in healthy people across ages. This clonotype appeared a few times. The germline gives CDR1 SGHDN, CDR2 FVKESK. V lost 2 bases, J lost 4 bases, and 2 bases stayed unmatched. The CDR3 covers 14 residues. A sample-barcoded 5' primer and a J-beta primer mix were used in a second PCR of about 6 to 12 cycles. MiXCR, run by TCRdb on the 5' RACE reads, gives a single entry per CDR3 protein. This table has roughly 800,000 distinct CDR3 sequences, around 25% appearing once. The same sample was also studied in work on T cells of mothers and their children.

Source material: blood. This rearrangement joins TRBV14 to TRBJ1-2; 9 bases map to TRBD1. The origin of this receptor is a boy younger than 18 in good health. CDR3 protein: CASSQNRGLYGYTF. The CDR3 DNA is TGTGCCAGCAGCCAAAACAGGGGGCTCTATGGCTACACCTTC.